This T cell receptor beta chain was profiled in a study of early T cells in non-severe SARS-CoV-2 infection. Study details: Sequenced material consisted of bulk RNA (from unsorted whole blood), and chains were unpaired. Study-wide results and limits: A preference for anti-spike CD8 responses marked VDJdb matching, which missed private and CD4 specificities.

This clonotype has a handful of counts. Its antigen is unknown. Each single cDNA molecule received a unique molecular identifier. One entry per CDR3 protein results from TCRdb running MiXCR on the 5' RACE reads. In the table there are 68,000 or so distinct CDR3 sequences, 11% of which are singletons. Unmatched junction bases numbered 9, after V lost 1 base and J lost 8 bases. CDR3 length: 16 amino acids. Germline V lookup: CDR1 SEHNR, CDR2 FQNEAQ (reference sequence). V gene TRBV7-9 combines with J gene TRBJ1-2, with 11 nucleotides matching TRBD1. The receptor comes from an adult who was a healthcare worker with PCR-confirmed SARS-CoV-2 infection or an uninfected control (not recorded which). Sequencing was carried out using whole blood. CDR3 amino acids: CASSLGTGGDSQGYTF. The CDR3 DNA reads TGTGCCAGCAGCTTAGGGACAGGGGGCGATTCTCAAGGCTACACCTTC.